Shown below are 6 T cell receptor beta chains from a single sample sequenced in a study of blood T cell repertoires in COVID-19 (TCRdb year 2020). The library relied on the immunoSEQ multiplex PCR assay. As stored in TCRdb, this immuneACCESS dataset retains in-frame rearrangements with V and J assigned. A fraction of the clones does not appear; measured against another copy, unresolved V genes explain less than half of the discrepancy, and the remainder lacks a known reason. Here the sample has 30,000 to 50,000 clones; about four fifths occur a single time. Together, the top ten hold 30% to 40% of the sample. The sequencing sample was made of peripheral blood. These receptors were collected from a man older than 75 with active or convalescent COVID-19.

This sequence joins TRBV7-3 and TRBJ1-1; D uncertain. Trimming shortened V by 4 bases and J by 3 bases, and 9 bases separated the two germline ends. The CDR3 has 13 amino acids. Germline-derived CDR1 and CDR2 are SGHTA and FQGTGA. The CDR3 sequence is CASSSQYYTEAFF. The CDR3 DNA follows: TGTGCCAGCAGCTCACAGTACTACACTGAAGCTTTCTTT.

The rearrangement uses TRBV5-1 and TRBJ2-3, with TRBD1 matching 7 bases. CDR3 size: 13 residues. Germline CDR1 reads SGHRS; CDR2 reads YFSETQ. V was clipped by 7 bases and J by 2 bases; unmatched bases: 4. DNA for the CDR3: TGCGCCAGCGGAGGACAGGACACAGATACGCAGTATTTT. Translating gives CASGGQDTDTQYF.

The genes are TRBV5-1 and TRBJ2-5; 9 bases are a match to TRBD1. This CDR3 contains 14 residues. V dropped 2 bases and J dropped 5; count of bases not matched to a gene: 4. The V gene's germline CDR1 is SGHRS and CDR2 YFSETQ. Here the CDR3 reads CASSLQGAWETQYF. CDR3 DNA sequence: TGCGCCAGCAGCTTACAGGGGGCATGGGAGACCCAGTACTTC.

The chain joins TRBV18 to TRBJ1-1, with D tentatively TRBD1 (6 bases). Per the germline V gene, CDR1 is KGHSH and CDR2 is LQKENI. Trimming took off 2 bases at V and 5 bases at J, with 9 bases between the two ends. CDR3 length: 13 residues. CDR3 nucleotides: TGTGCCAGCTCACCAAGTAGGGGGACTGAAGCTTTCTTT. Residues: CASSPSRGTEAFF.

The rearrangement links TRBV20-1 to TRBJ2-4; tentatively, D is TRBD1 (6 bases). The CDR3 runs 14 residues. V gave up 3 bases and J gave up 2 bases, with 11 bases separating them. Germline CDR1 and CDR2: DFQATT and SNEGSKA (reference sequence). CDR3 bases: TGCAGTGCTAGTGCAGGGGATACCAAAAACATTCAGTACTTC. Translated: CSASAGDTKNIQYF.

This chain uses TRBV7-4 with TRBJ1-4, with 7 nucleotides matching TRBD1. The J segment lost 8 bases and the V segment lost 5 bases, leaving 11 bases of the junction unmatched. This CDR3 contains 15 residues. Germline V gene lookup returns CDR1 SGHVT and CDR2 SQSDAQ. The CDR3 coding sequence is TGTGCCAGCAGCCCAGAGGGCAGGGGGAACGAAAAACTGTTTTTT. Protein product: CASSPEGRGNEKLFF.